This T cell receptor (beta chain) was observed in a study of blood T cells in healthy people across ages. Study outcomes and limitations: Investigators treated diversity estimates from one million T cells as underestimates. Reliance upon unsorted PBMCs precluded definitive naive versus antigen-experienced comparison.

The authors ran a second PCR of 7 to 11 cycles using a sample-barcoded 5' primer and a J-beta primer mix. TCRdb fed the 5' RACE reads into MiXCR, producing one record per CDR3 protein. The repertoire holds hundreds of thousands of distinct CDR3 sequences, with roughly 53% as singletons. The CDR3 has 13 residues. The germline V gene encodes CDR1 MDHEN and CDR2 SYDVKM. Concerning this clonotype: The antigen remains undetermined.

The sample was blood. This TCR was sampled from a man between 60 and 70 years old in good health. The rearrangement joins TRBV28 to TRBJ2-1, with 8 bases matching TRBD1. The better agreement between TRBJ2-7 and the DNA end casts doubt on the J call. The CDR3 DNA reads as TGTGCCAGCAGCCCAGGGGGCTACTACGAGCAGTACTTC. Its protein product is CASSPGGYYEQYF.